Listed below are T cell receptor beta chains from one sample, sequenced in a study of shared clonotypes between healthy human individuals. The table came from immunoSEQ multiplex PCR; TCRdb's copy has only in-frame clones and leaves some out. Counted here are roughly 2.2 million clones, over 85% occurring once; the ten biggest clones make up about 0.39%. Sequenced sample: naive CD4+ T cells from PBMCs. Source of these receptors: a young man in good health. Some clones in this sample may be carry-over from other donors' samples. CDR3s include the opening cysteine and the closing phenylalanine or tryptophan. D genes are given only for firm matches. Clone size appears in some rows only: once, few, many, or a class for an expanded clone.

size,J,D,V,CDR3,DNA
.,TRBJ1-2,TRBD1,TRBV23-1,CASSPVAGQGKGYTF,TGCGCCAGCAGTCCCGTTGCTGGACAGGGGAAAGGCTACACCTTC
.,TRBJ2-7,TRBD2,TRBV7-6,CASSPTSGRREQYF,TGTGCCAGCAGCCCGACTAGCGGGAGACGGGAGCAGTACTTC
once,TRBJ2-1,.,TRBV5-1,CASSLASRAYNEQFF,TGCGCCAGCAGCTTGGCGTCTAGGGCGTACAATGAGCAGTTCTTC
.,TRBJ2-2,.,TRBV19,CASREHLRPRSPGELFF,TGTGCCAGTAGGGAGCACTTAAGGCCGAGATCCCCCGGGGAGCTGTTTTTT
once,TRBJ2-3,TRBD1,TRBV25-1,CASSETGEDTQYF,TGTGCCAGCAGTGAGACAGGGGAAGATACGCAGTATTTT
.,TRBJ2-7,.,TRBV7-2,CASGLLDNAYEEQYF,TGTGCCAGCGGCCTTTTAGACAACGCCTACGAAGAGCAGTACTTC
.,TRBJ1-5,.,TRBV7-8,CASSSLNRAQNQPQHF,TGTGCCAGCAGCTCCCTAAACCGGGCCCAGAATCAGCCCCAGCATTTT
.,TRBJ1-2,.,TRBV5-6,CASSLVPGGYTF,TGTGCCAGCAGCTTGGTACCGGGTGGCTACACCTTC
once,TRBJ2-5,.,TRBV6-5,CASSYSWGQETQYF,TGTGCCAGCAGTTACTCGTGGGGCCAAGAGACCCAGTACTTC
once,TRBJ2-6,TRBD2,TRBV2,CASSVGLAGRLGANVLTF,TGTGCCAGCAGTGTCGGACTAGCGGGAAGGCTGGGGGCCAACGTCCTGACTTTC
once,TRBJ2-7,TRBD1,TRBV5-1,CASSGNIQGTGDEQYF,TGCGCCAGCAGCGGAAACATTCAGGGAACAGGGGACGAGCAGTACTTC
once,TRBJ1-5,TRBD1,TRBV11-2,CASSLGLGQDSNQPQHF,TGTGCCAGCAGCTTAGGGCTTGGACAGGATAGCAATCAGCCCCAGCATTTT
.,TRBJ2-7,.,TRBV5-1,CASSLVLTPYEQYF,TGCGCCAGCAGCTTGGTTCTAACCCCCTACGAGCAGTACTTC
.,TRBJ1-5,TRBD1,TRBV28,CASSPSTGGSSNQPQHF,TGTGCCAGCAGTCCCTCGACAGGGGGCTCGAGCAATCAGCCCCAGCATTTT
.,TRBJ2-1,.,TRBV18,CASSPGVGNEQFF,TGTGCCAGCTCACCAGGGGTTGGGAATGAGCAGTTCTTC
.,TRBJ1-5,TRBD1,TRBV27,CASTRQGGGNQPQHF,TGTGCCAGCACCAGACAGGGAGGCGGCAATCAGCCCCAGCATTTT
.,TRBJ2-7,.,TRBV7-9,CASSLEQGGSYEQYF,TGTGCCAGCAGCTTAGAACAGGGAGGGTCCTACGAGCAGTACTTC
.,TRBJ1-2,.,TRBV4-2,CASSQDGRSSYGYTF,TGTGCCAGCAGCCAAGACGGTCGGTCTTCCTATGGCTACACCTTC
.,TRBJ2-7,.,TRBV28,CASSRGPTEDEQYF,TGTGCCAGCAGTCGCGGGCCCACGGAGGACGAGCAGTACTTC
.,TRBJ2-3,.,TRBV5-6,CASSLDGTTTDTQYF,TGTGCCAGCAGCTTGGATGGCACGACCACAGATACGCAGTATTTT
few,TRBJ1-1,TRBD1,TRBV19,CASSIAGTGGEAFF,TGTGCCAGTAGTATCGCTGGGACAGGGGGTGAAGCTTTCTTT
.,TRBJ1-1,.,TRBV2,CASSVEGTEAFF,TGTGCCAGCAGTGTAGAGGGTACCGAAGCTTTCTTT
.,TRBJ2-3,.,TRBV2,CASSDPQGADTQYF,TGTGCCAGCAGTGACCCACAGGGTGCAGATACGCAGTATTTT
.,TRBJ1-5,TRBD1,TRBV5-6,CASSSRTGGDDQPQHF,TGTGCCAGCAGCTCAAGAACAGGGGGTGACGATCAGCCCCAGCATTTT
.,TRBJ2-2,TRBD1,TRBV28,CASSLETGWTGELFF,TGTGCCAGCAGTTTAGAGACAGGGTGGACCGGGGAGCTGTTTTTT
.,TRBJ2-2,TRBD1,TRBV18,CASSPVGQTNTGELFF,TGTGCCAGCTCACCAGTGGGACAGACGAACACCGGGGAGCTGTTTTTT
once,TRBJ1-4,.,TRBV28,CASSLMGASTNEKLFF,TGTGCCAGCAGTTTAATGGGGGCGAGTACTAATGAAAAACTGTTTTTT
.,TRBJ1-5,TRBD1,TRBV28,CASSFSTGTNNQPQHF,TGTGCCAGCAGTTTTTCGACAGGGACGAACAATCAGCCCCAGCATTTT
.,TRBJ1-2,TRBD1,TRBV28,CASSLLGQGSYGYTF,TGTGCCAGCAGTTTACTTGGACAGGGGAGCTATGGCTACACCTTC
.,TRBJ2-2,.,TRBV10-3,CAISSMRTGELFF,TGTGCCATCAGTTCCATGAGGACCGGGGAGCTGTTTTTT
once,TRBJ1-1,.,TRBV6-1,CASSRGNTEAFF,TGTGCCAGCAGTCGGGGGAACACTGAAGCTTTCTTT
.,TRBJ1-5,.,TRBV30,CAWSVRGISQPQHF,TGTGCCTGGAGTGTACGCGGGATTAGTCAGCCCCAGCATTTT
.,TRBJ1-1,.,TRBV4-1,CASSQDLARGEAFF,TGCGCCAGCAGCCAAGATTTGGCAAGAGGGGAAGCTTTCTTT
.,TRBJ2-5,TRBD2,TRBV20-1,CSASGGETQYF,TGCAGTGCTTCGGGGGGAGAGACCCAGTACTTC
.,TRBJ2-2,.,TRBV6-5,CASSFRTGELFF,TGTGCCAGCAGTTTCAGAACCGGGGAGCTGTTTTTT
.,TRBJ2-1,TRBD2,TRBV5-1,CASSWGLAGGGYNEQFF,TGCGCCAGCAGCTGGGGACTAGCGGGAGGTGGATACAATGAGCAGTTCTTC
.,TRBJ1-5,TRBD1,TRBV30,CAWSVLGPGGNQPQHF,TGTGCCTGGAGTGTACTGGGACCAGGGGGGAATCAGCCCCAGCATTTT
.,TRBJ1-2,.,TRBV27,CASSQGRRVRGYTF,TGTGCCAGCAGTCAAGGACGGAGGGTTAGAGGCTACACCTTC
.,TRBJ1-1,TRBD1,TRBV14,CASSQEGQGRSEAFF,TGTGCCAGCAGCCAAGAAGGACAGGGGAGGTCTGAAGCTTTCTTT
.,TRBJ1-1,TRBD1,TRBV6-1,CASSEGTGGTEAFF,TGTGCCAGCAGTGAGGGGACAGGGGGCACTGAAGCTTTCTTT
.,TRBJ2-7,TRBD1,TRBV5-1,CASSLDGQGAYEQYF,TGCGCCAGCAGCTTGGATGGACAGGGCGCCTACGAGCAGTACTTC
few,TRBJ1-5,.,TRBV2,CASSDLPNQPQHF,TGTGCCAGCAGTGACTTACCTAATCAGCCCCAGCATTTT
once,TRBJ2-7,.,TRBV6-5,CASSPRGESEQYF,TGTGCCAGCAGCCCCCGAGGGGAGAGCGAGCAGTACTTC
.,TRBJ2-5,.,TRBV15,CATSRDRRGQETQYF,TGTGCCACCAGCAGAGATCGCAGGGGCCAAGAGACCCAGTACTTC
.,TRBJ1-1,.,TRBV27,CASSLSGTPAFF,TGTGCCAGCAGTTTATCCGGGACTCCTGCTTTCTTT
.,TRBJ1-5,TRBD1,TRBV7-6,CASSLGGQPNQPQHF,TGTGCCAGCAGCTTAGGGGGACAGCCCAATCAGCCCCAGCATTTT
few,TRBJ2-2,.,TRBV5-5,CASSRGGGFTGELFF,TGTGCCAGCAGCCGCGGAGGGGGATTCACCGGGGAGCTGTTTTTT
.,TRBJ1-1,TRBD1,TRBV18,CASSGQRMNTEAFF,TGTGCCAGCTCGGGACAGAGAATGAACACTGAAGCTTTCTTT
.,TRBJ1-1,.,TRBV5-6,CASSSTQGTEAFF,TGTGCCAGCAGCTCGACACAGGGCACTGAAGCTTTCTTT
.,TRBJ2-5,TRBD1,TRBV28,CASSIRQGLRETQYF,TGTGCCAGCAGTATAAGACAGGGGCTCCGAGAGACCCAGTACTTC